This T cell receptor beta chain comes out of a study of HIV-infected patients and healthy controls. Notes on the study in general: Significantly higher mean Gini indices appeared in HIV-infected repertoires, possibly reflecting oligoclonality. A major limitation was that merely sixteen HIV-infected individuals were processed.

cDNA was made from roughly 500 ng RNA using alpha and beta constant primers. Using multiplexing indices, alpha and beta chain libraries were generated apart by chain-specific third strand synthesis. An approximately 23-cycle PCR with P5s and P7 primers followed a short adapter-adding first PCR. TCRdb used MiXCR to reprocess the 5' RACE reads, holding one entry per CDR3 protein. This sample has over 10,000 distinct CDR3 sequences; around 5% occur once, and the top ten carry roughly 3.8%. No cell fractionation was done, so the repertoire covers all unsorted peripheral blood T cells. Peripheral blood, approximately 2.5 ml, was drawn for RNA extraction. This clonotype was picked up many times. What it binds is unknown. Germline V lookup: CDR1 MNHEY, CDR2 SVGEGT. The CDR3 contains 13 residues. Trimming shortened V by 10 bases and J by 0 bases, and 13 bases separated the two germline ends.

The TCR comes from an adult in good health. This sequence joins TRBV6-2 or TRBV6-3 and TRBJ2-7; D remains ambiguous. Sequenced: blood. The chain's CDR3 is CATWTYLSYEQYF. DNA of the CDR3: TGTGCCACATGGACGTACCTCTCCTACGAGCAGTACTTC.